This is a list of T cell receptor beta chains from one sample in a study of blood T cell repertoires in COVID-19. Some clones are missing from TCRdb's copy, which holds only in-frame ones; the method was immunoSEQ multiplex PCR. The sample yields 200,000 to 250,000 clones, roughly 80% seen once. The sample taken for sequencing was peripheral blood. The receptors derive from a woman aged 70-85 years with acute or convalescent COVID-19. CDR3s include the opening cysteine and the closing phenylalanine or tryptophan. A D gene is named only where the DNA matches it firmly. The size entry is marked missing in some rows and otherwise reads once, few, many or a size class.

clone size: few
V gene: TRBV19
D gene: -
J gene: TRBJ2-3
CDR3 protein: CASSNRARADTQYF
CDR3 DNA: TGTGCCAGTAGTAACAGGGCTCGCGCAGATACGCAGTATTTT

clone size: -
V gene: TRBV19
D gene: TRBD2
J gene: TRBJ2-3
CDR3 protein: CASSSDGPSGSTDTQYF
CDR3 DNA: TGTGCCAGCAGTTCTGATGGGCCTAGCGGCAGCACAGATACGCAGTATTTT

clone size: -
V gene: TRBV27
D gene: -
J gene: TRBJ2-3
CDR3 protein: CASSSVNPDTQYF
CDR3 DNA: TGTGCCAGCAGTTCGGTCAATCCAGATACGCAGTATTTT

clone size: -
V gene: TRBV24-1
D gene: TRBD1
J gene: TRBJ1-2
CDR3 protein: CATRADRGDYGYTF
CDR3 DNA: TGTGCCACCAGGGCGGACAGGGGAGACTATGGCTACACCTTC

clone size: -
V gene: TRBV5-4
D gene: TRBD2
J gene: TRBJ2-5
CDR3 protein: CASSSRAGGMGETQYF
CDR3 DNA: TGTGCCAGCAGCTCGCGTGCGGGGGGGATGGGAGAGACCCAGTACTTC

clone size: -
V gene: TRBV7-3
D gene: -
J gene: TRBJ1-1
CDR3 protein: CASSLEGGTTEAFF
CDR3 DNA: TGTGCCAGCAGCTTAGAGGGCGGGACCACTGAAGCTTTCTTT

clone size: few
V gene: TRBV20-1
D gene: TRBD2
J gene: TRBJ2-3
CDR3 protein: CSASLGRGTTDTQYF
CDR3 DNA: TGCAGTGCTAGTCTAGGGCGGGGGACCACAGATACGCAGTATTTT

clone size: -
V gene: TRBV30
D gene: -
J gene: TRBJ1-1
CDR3 protein: CSSQLNTEAFF
CDR3 DNA: TGTAGTTCACAGTTGAACACTGAAGCTTTCTTT

clone size: -
V gene: TRBV3-1/TRBV3-2
D gene: TRBD2
J gene: TRBJ2-7
CDR3 protein: CASSQGLAGDYYEQYF
CDR3 DNA: TGTGCCAGCAGCCAAGGATTAGCGGGGGACTACTACGAGCAGTACTTC

clone size: -
V gene: TRBV2
D gene: -
J gene: TRBJ1-6
CDR3 protein: CASSELRLSSYNSPLHF
CDR3 DNA: TGTGCCAGCAGTGAACTCAGGCTGAGCTCCTATAATTCACCCCTCCACTTT

clone size: few
V gene: TRBV4-1
D gene: -
J gene: TRBJ1-5
CDR3 protein: CAYLPGSKQPQHF
CDR3 DNA: TGCGCATACCTACCGGGGAGCAAGCAGCCCCAGCATTTT

clone size: -
V gene: TRBV6-2/TRBV6-3
D gene: -
J gene: TRBJ2-1
CDR3 protein: CASSALDNEQFF
CDR3 DNA: TGTGCCAGCAGTGCTTTAGATAATGAGCAGTTCTTC

clone size: -
V gene: TRBV18
D gene: TRBD1
J gene: TRBJ2-7
CDR3 protein: CASSPTVTGGTNEQYF
CDR3 DNA: TGTGCCAGCTCACCAACCGTAACAGGGGGCACAAACGAGCAGTACTTC

clone size: few
V gene: TRBV19
D gene: -
J gene: TRBJ1-1
CDR3 protein: CASSIGSPSTEAFF
CDR3 DNA: TGTGCCAGTAGTATTGGTTCCCCGAGCACTGAAGCTTTCTTT

clone size: few
V gene: TRBV5-5
D gene: -
J gene: TRBJ2-1
CDR3 protein: CASSWNAGNEQFF
CDR3 DNA: TGTGCCAGCAGCTGGAATGCGGGCAATGAGCAGTTCTTC

clone size: -
V gene: TRBV7-8
D gene: -
J gene: TRBJ1-1
CDR3 protein: CASSLELTNTEAFF
CDR3 DNA: TGTGCCAGCAGCTTAGAGCTCACGAACACTGAAGCTTTCTTT

clone size: few
V gene: TRBV2
D gene: -
J gene: TRBJ1-5
CDR3 protein: CASTPERAQPQHF
CDR3 DNA: TGTGCCAGCACCCCTGAGAGGGCCCAGCCCCAGCATTTT

clone size: -
V gene: TRBV6-6
D gene: TRBD2
J gene: TRBJ2-1
CDR3 protein: CASSYSLAGGFNEQFF
CDR3 DNA: TGTGCCAGCAGTTACTCCCTAGCGGGGGGCTTCAATGAGCAGTTCTTC

clone size: -
V gene: TRBV6-1
D gene: TRBD1
J gene: TRBJ1-5
CDR3 protein: CASSDRTGLQPQHF
CDR3 DNA: TGTGCCAGCAGTGACCGGACAGGCCTTCAGCCCCAGCATTTT

clone size: -
V gene: TRBV7-3
D gene: -
J gene: TRBJ2-2
CDR3 protein: CASSLTPGTLNTGELFF
CDR3 DNA: TGTGCCAGCAGCTTAACCCCCGGGACTTTAAACACCGGGGAGCTGTTTTTT

clone size: -
V gene: TRBV5-1
D gene: -
J gene: TRBJ2-2
CDR3 protein: CASGGAGELFF
CDR3 DNA: TGCGCCAGCGGAGGAGCCGGGGAGCTGTTTTTT

clone size: -
V gene: TRBV12-3/TRBV12-4
D gene: -
J gene: TRBJ1-6
CDR3 protein: CASSLAGAGLHF
CDR3 DNA: TGTGCCAGCAGTCTCGCAGGGGCCGGGCTCCACTTT

clone size: -
V gene: TRBV7-3
D gene: TRBD1
J gene: TRBJ1-6
CDR3 protein: CASSQGADNSPLHF
CDR3 DNA: TGTGCCAGCAGCCAGGGGGCAGATAATTCACCCCTCCACTTT

clone size: -
V gene: TRBV7-2
D gene: TRBD2
J gene: TRBJ2-7
CDR3 protein: CASSTSGELYEQYF
CDR3 DNA: TGTGCCAGCAGCACTAGCGGGGAGCTCTACGAGCAGTACTTC

clone size: -
V gene: TRBV5-6
D gene: -
J gene: TRBJ1-6
CDR3 protein: CASSEGQRIMSSPLHF
CDR3 DNA: TGTGCCAGCAGCGAGGGACAACGGATAATGAGTTCACCCCTCCACTTT

clone size: -
V gene: TRBV27
D gene: -
J gene: TRBJ2-5
CDR3 protein: CASSWGGLETQYF
CDR3 DNA: TGTGCCAGCAGTTGGGGGGGCTTGGAGACCCAGTACTTC

clone size: -
V gene: TRBV5-8
D gene: -
J gene: TRBJ1-2
CDR3 protein: CASSLLGAGSNYGYTF
CDR3 DNA: TGTGCCAGCAGCTTGCTTGGGGCAGGGTCAAACTATGGCTACACCTTC

clone size: -
V gene: TRBV11-2
D gene: -
J gene: TRBJ2-2
CDR3 protein: CASTSGGRAAAGELFF
CDR3 DNA: TGTGCCAGCACCAGCGGAGGGCGGGCGGCCGCCGGGGAGCTGTTTTTT

clone size: -
V gene: TRBV10-3
D gene: -
J gene: TRBJ2-2
CDR3 protein: CAISPGLNTGELFF
CDR3 DNA: TGTGCCATCAGTCCGGGACTTAACACCGGGGAGCTGTTTTTT

clone size: -
V gene: TRBV23-1
D gene: -
J gene: TRBJ2-1
CDR3 protein: CASSRPWGGPSEQFF
CDR3 DNA: TGCGCCAGCAGTCGCCCGTGGGGGGGGCCGAGTGAGCAGTTCTTC

clone size: -
V gene: TRBV15
D gene: -
J gene: TRBJ2-2
CDR3 protein: CATSRDSTGELFF
CDR3 DNA: TGTGCCACCAGCAGAGACAGCACCGGGGAGCTGTTTTTT

clone size: -
V gene: TRBV5-4
D gene: TRBD2
J gene: TRBJ2-3
CDR3 protein: CASSLLAGGRTDTQYF
CDR3 DNA: TGTGCCAGCAGCCTTCTAGCGGGGGGAAGAACAGATACGCAGTATTTT

clone size: -
V gene: TRBV11-2
D gene: TRBD2
J gene: TRBJ2-1
CDR3 protein: CASSALAKAGGYNEQFF
CDR3 DNA: TGTGCCAGCAGCGCACTCGCAAAGGCGGGGGGTTACAATGAGCAGTTCTTC

clone size: -
V gene: TRBV27
D gene: -
J gene: TRBJ2-7
CDR3 protein: CASSPQAAYEQYF
CDR3 DNA: TGTGCCAGCAGTCCCCAGGCAGCCTACGAGCAGTACTTC

clone size: few
V gene: TRBV29-1
D gene: TRBD1
J gene: TRBJ2-3
CDR3 protein: CSAGQLTDTQYF
CDR3 DNA: TGCAGCGCGGGACAGCTCACAGATACGCAGTATTTT

clone size: -
V gene: TRBV9
D gene: TRBD2
J gene: TRBJ2-7
CDR3 protein: CASSPSGGQNEQYF
CDR3 DNA: TGTGCCAGCAGCCCTAGCGGGGGGCAAAACGAGCAGTACTTC

clone size: -
V gene: TRBV13
D gene: TRBD2
J gene: TRBJ2-3
CDR3 protein: CASSRTSGGDTQYF
CDR3 DNA: TGTGCCAGCAGCCGGACTAGCGGGGGAGATACGCAGTATTTT